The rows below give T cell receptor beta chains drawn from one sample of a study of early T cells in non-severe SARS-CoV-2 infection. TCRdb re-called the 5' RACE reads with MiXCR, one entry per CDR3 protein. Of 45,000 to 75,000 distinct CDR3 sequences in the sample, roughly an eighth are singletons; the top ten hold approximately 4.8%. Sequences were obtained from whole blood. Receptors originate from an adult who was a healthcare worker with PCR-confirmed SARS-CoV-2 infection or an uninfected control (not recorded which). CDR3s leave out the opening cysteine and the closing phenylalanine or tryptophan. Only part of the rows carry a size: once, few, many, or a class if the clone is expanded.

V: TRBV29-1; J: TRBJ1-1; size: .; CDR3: SARRMDTEAF
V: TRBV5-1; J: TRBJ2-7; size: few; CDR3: ASSLKWQYEQY
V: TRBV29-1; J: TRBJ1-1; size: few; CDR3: SVGNSQGRDTEAF
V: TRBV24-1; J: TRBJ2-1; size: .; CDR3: ATSETGEQF
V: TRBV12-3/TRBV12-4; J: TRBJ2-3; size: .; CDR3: ASSFGLAGGQDTQY
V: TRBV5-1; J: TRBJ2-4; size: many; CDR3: ASSYSGAQEKNIQY
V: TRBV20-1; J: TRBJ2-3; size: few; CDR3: SARDLVSGGLTDTQY
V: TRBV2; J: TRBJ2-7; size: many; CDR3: ASSRRAYEQY
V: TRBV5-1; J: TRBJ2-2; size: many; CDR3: ASRSLELGGPMNTGELF
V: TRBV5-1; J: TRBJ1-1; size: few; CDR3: ASRGQGMNTEAF
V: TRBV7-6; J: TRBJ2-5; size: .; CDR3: ASSSQVTRKETQY
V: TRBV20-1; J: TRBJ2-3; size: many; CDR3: SANPRGGARTDTQY
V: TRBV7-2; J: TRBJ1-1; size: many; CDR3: ASSLAGGLNTEAF
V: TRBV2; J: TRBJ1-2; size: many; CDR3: ASSSGQAYGYT
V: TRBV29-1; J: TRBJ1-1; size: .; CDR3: SVGINTEAF
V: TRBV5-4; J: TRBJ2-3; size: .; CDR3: ASSLKQPNTDTQY
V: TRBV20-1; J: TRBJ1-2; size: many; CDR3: SATIPGQGFYGYT
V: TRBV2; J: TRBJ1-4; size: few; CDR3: ASSVLYRGLF
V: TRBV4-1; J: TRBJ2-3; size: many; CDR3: ASSPGTSGGDTQY
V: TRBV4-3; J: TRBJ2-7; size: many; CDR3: ASSQDFGEAYEQY